These 21 T cell receptor beta chains share one sample of origin, sequenced in a study of cytomegalovirus exposure and HLA in healthy donors. The PCR employed 60 Vbeta primers together with 13 Jbeta primers. Generated by immunoSEQ multiplex PCR, the TCRdb table keeps only in-frame clones and is missing some. Of some 150,000 clones in the sample, 82% were seen once. Specimen: PBMCs. These receptors all stem from a woman aged 40 to 50 in good health and CMV-seronegative.

The genes are TRBV5-1 and TRBJ1-1, with 7 bases lining up with TRBD1. Germline V gene sequence: CDR1 SGHRS, CDR2 YFSETQ. Trimming at V came to 2 bases and at J to 5 bases, leaving 9 bases not matched to a gene. The CDR3 spans 15 residues. DNA for the CDR3: TGCGCCAGCAGCTTTTTGGGACAGACTGGGACTGAAGCTTTCTTT. Its translation is CASSFLGQTGTEAFF.

The chain links TRBV19 to TRBJ2-7; D unresolved. The CDR3 consists of 14 residues. Trimming stripped 5 bases from V and 7 bases from J, with 18 bases between. Germline assignment: CDR1 LNHDA and CDR2 SQIVND (reference sequence). CDR3 region: CASSLHPYPGEQYF. In nucleotides, the CDR3 is TGTGCCAGTAGTCTCCACCCCTACCCCGGGGAGCAGTACTTC.

This chain uses TRBV19 with TRBJ1-1; D gene unclear. Trimming shortened V by 4 bases and J by 7 bases, and 13 bases separated the two germline ends. Germline assignment: CDR1 LNHDA and CDR2 SQIVND (reference sequence). The length of the CDR3 is 13 residues. As DNA, the CDR3 is TGTGCCAGTAGTAGGTACGGAGAGTTTGAAGCTTTCTTT. Its translation: CASSRYGEFEAFF.

On this clone: One end of the junction is discordant with germline, which a read error may explain. V and J are TRBV7-9 and TRBJ2-7; maybe TRBD2 (8 bases). Per germline, CDR1 SEHNR and CDR2 FQNEAQ (reference sequence). This CDR3 has 16 amino acids. The CDR3 loop reads CSSSLAGQTKTYEQYF. The CDR3 DNA reads TGTTCCAGCAGCTTAGCGGGACAGACTAAAACCTACGAGCAGTACTTC.

This clone has only a few counts. The chain links TRBV27 to TRBJ1-1; no definite D call. The V end lost 0 bases, the J end lost 5 bases, and 13 bases lay between the germline ends. This CDR3 comprises 15 residues. Germline V CDR1 and CDR2: MNHEY, SMNVEV (reference sequence). CDR3: CASSLSVWASTEAFF. The CDR3 region has the DNA TGTGCCAGCAGTTTATCGGTCTGGGCGTCGACTGAAGCTTTCTTT.

This chain uses TRBV29-1 with TRBJ2-7; TRBD1 matches 7 bases. In germline, CDR1 is SQVTM, CDR2 ANQGSEA. Trimming took 6 bases from V and 1 from J; bases not matched to a gene: 6. There are 13 residues in the CDR3. The CDR3 DNA follows: TGCAGCGTAGGACTGGACAGGTCCTACGAGCAGTACTTC. Its protein is CSVGLDRSYEQYF.

In the case of this clone: Different DNA sequences within this sample yield the same CDR3. J is TRBJ1-1 and V is TRBV9; 8 bases are shared with TRBD1. V was clipped by 4 bases and J by 1 base; unmatched bases: 3. The CDR3 is 14 amino acids. The germline V gene encodes CDR1 SGDLS and CDR2 YYNGEE. CDR3 in DNA: TGTGCCAGCAGCCCCGGACAGGGGAACACTGAAGCTTTCTTT. Translating it yields CASSPGQGNTEAFF.

The table lists this clone with a count of one. V and J are TRBV5-6 and TRBJ1-5, with unresolved D. The germline gives CDR1 SGHDT, CDR2 YYEEEE. Trimming cost V 2 bases and J 0 bases, with 12 bases left between them. CDR3 size: 16 residues. The CDR3 DNA follows: TGTGCCAGCAGCTTTCGAGGGAACCCTAGCAATCAGCCCCAGCATTTT. Protein: CASSFRGNPSNQPQHF. Based on the CDR3 plus reference TRBV5-6 and TRBJ1-5, the full variable domain is DAGVTQSPTHLIKTRGQQVTLRCSPKSGHDTVSWYQQALGQGPQFIFQYYEEEERQRGNFPDRFSGHQFPNYSSELNVNALLLGDSALYLCASSFRGNPSNQPQHFGDGTRLSIL.

J is TRBJ1-4 and V is TRBV4-2; D is ambiguous. V lost 0 bases and J lost 8, with 7 bases in between. The CDR3 has 13 residues. Germline CDR1 is LGHNA and CDR2 is YNFKEQ. The CDR3 DNA sequence: TGTGCCAGCAGCCAAGAGTCGAGGGAAAAACTGTTTTTT. Protein sequence: CASSQESREKLFF.

V and J are TRBV6-1 and TRBJ2-7; 13 bases line up with TRBD2. Trimming cost V 7 bases and J 7 bases; bases outside gene matches: 7. Per germline, CDR1 MNHNS and CDR2 SASEGT. The CDR3 spans 14 residues. The CDR3 sequence: CASTRLAGGTEQYF. The CDR3 coding sequence is TGTGCCAGCACTCGACTAGCGGGAGGAACAGAGCAGTACTTC.

The J gene is TRBJ2-1, the V gene TRBV7-9; the match to TRBD2 covers 10 bases. CDR1 and CDR2 from the germline V gene are SEHNR and FQNEAQ (reference sequence). V was pared by 3 bases and J by 12 bases, with 20 bases of the junction left unmatched. This CDR3 has 18 residues. The DNA for the CDR3 is TGTGCCAGCAGCTTTCGGTACACAGGGACTAGCGCGTTATTAGCGCAGTTCTTC. Its protein is CASSFRYTGTSALLAQFF. Drawing the rest from reference TRBV7-9 and TRBJ2-1, the complete variable domain is DTGVSQNPRHKITKRGQNVTFRCDPISEHNRLYWYRQTLGQGPEFLTYFQNEAQLEKSRLLSDRFSAERPKGSFSTLEIQRTEQGDSAMYLCASSFRYTGTSALLAQFFGPGTRLTVL.

This clone showed up just a few times. V is TRBV7-9 and J is TRBJ2-1; TRBD2 matches 8 bases. V gave up 2 bases and J gave up 2 bases; unmatched junction bases: 11. The germline CDR1 and CDR2 sequences are SEHNR and FQNEAQ (reference sequence). The CDR3 contains 18 residues. The CDR3 DNA sequence: TGTGCCAGCAGCTTACCTCCTAGACTAGCGAGAACCTACAATGAGCAGTTCTTC. Translation: CASSLPPRLARTYNEQFF.

This chain uses TRBV5-4 with TRBJ2-5; 13 nucleotides align to TRBD2. This CDR3 spans 17 amino acids. Trimming at V came to 5 bases and at J to 5 bases, leaving 12 bases not matched to a gene. Germline CDR1 and CDR2: SGHNT and YYREEE (reference sequence). CDR3 sequence: CASRHLGLAGDVETQYF. The CDR3 DNA reads TGTGCCAGCAGACACCTTGGACTAGCGGGAGATGTGGAGACCCAGTACTTC.

This rearrangement joins TRBV7-9 to TRBJ2-3; perhaps TRBD2 as D (5 bases). Germline V gene data show CDR1 as SEHNR and CDR2 as FQNEAQ (reference sequence). The V end lost 3 bases, the J end lost 14 bases, and 18 bases lay between the germline ends. CDR3 length: 13 residues. CDR3 in DNA: TGTGCCAGCAGCTTCCAACTAGTCGCCGACTCGTATTTT. Residues: CASSFQLVADSYF.

This sequence joins TRBV19 and TRBJ2-3; TRBD1 matches 8 bases. CDR3 size: 15 residues. Germline CDR1 reads LNHDA; CDR2 reads SQIVND (reference sequence). Trimming cost V 7 bases and J 5 bases; bases outside gene matches: 11. The CDR3 coding sequence is TGTGCCAGTAACCCTCGCCAGGGGGCGATAGATACGCAGTATTTT. Translating gives CASNPRQGAIDTQYF.

The chain uses TRBV7-2 and TRBJ2-5, with a possible D match to TRBD2 (5 bases). In germline, CDR1 is SGHTA, CDR2 FQGNSA. CDR3 length: 12 amino acids. Between the trimmed V and J ends, which lost 10 bases and 5 bases, there was a span of 14 bases. The CDR3 coding sequence is TGTGCCACCAAGAGGGCCTTTGAGACCCAGTACTTC. Residues: CATKRAFETQYF.

The chain is built from TRBV5-1 and TRBJ1-1; 7 bases fit TRBD1. The germline gives CDR1 SGHRS, CDR2 YFSETQ. This CDR3 contains 13 residues. V lost 4 bases to trimming and J lost 7 bases; unmatched junction nucleotides: 7. The CDR3 spells CASSRGTDFEAFF. The CDR3 DNA follows: TGCGCCAGCAGCAGGGGGACAGATTTTGAAGCTTTCTTT.

The rearrangement joins TRBV15 to TRBJ2-7, with 8 bases lining up with TRBD2. After removal of 3 bases from V and 2 bases from J, the junction contained 15 bases not matched to a gene. This CDR3 has 18 amino acids. The germline gives CDR1 LNHNV, CDR2 YYDKDF (reference sequence). This chain's CDR3 is CATSRIDGGGRTPYEQYF. The CDR3 nucleotides read TGTGCCACCAGCAGGATTGACGGGGGCGGGAGGACTCCCTACGAGCAGTACTTC.

The chain joins TRBV20-1 to TRBJ2-1; maybe TRBD2 (6 bases). V dropped 4 bases and J dropped 9 bases, with 10 bases sitting between them. The CDR3 is made up of 11 amino acids. In germline, CDR1 is DFQATT, CDR2 SNEGSKA (reference sequence). The CDR3 DNA sequence: TGCAGTGCTAAGCGGGCCCGTGAGCAGTTCTTC. Translated: CSAKRAREQFF.

The chain employs TRBV9 and TRBJ2-7; maybe TRBD2 (5 bases). Germline assignment: CDR1 SGDLS and CDR2 YYNGEE. The CDR3 is 15 residues long. Trimming cost V 0 bases and J 2 bases, with 12 bases left between them. CDR3 loop: CASSVGAGVTYEQYF. In DNA form, the CDR3 reads TGTGCCAGCAGCGTAGGGGCCGGGGTTACCTACGAGCAGTACTTC.

This sequence joins TRBV6-1 and TRBJ2-1, with 7 nucleotides matching TRBD1. V shed 9 bases, J shed 4 bases, and the junction held 6 bases outside the gene matches. The CDR3 runs 13 residues. Looked up from germline, CDR1 is MNHNS and CDR2 is SASEGT. The CDR3 coding sequence is TGTGCCAGTGGACAGGCCTATTACAATGAGCAGTTCTTC. Protein: CASGQAYYNEQFF.